This TCR beta chain came from a study of post-analysis software for immune sequencing data. Study results and limitations: The study found TRBV5-6, TRBV5-1 and TRBV20-1 among a few TRBV segments more frequent in patients than controls. Controls showed significantly higher normalized Chao1 diversity than did multiple sclerosis patients. F measure showed strong co-clustering of same-batch samples.

Germline V gives CDR1 MNHNS, CDR2 SASEGT. The length of the CDR3 is 13 residues. V was clipped by 10 bases and J by 7 bases, with 16 bases between them. This clonotype was counted a few times. Antigen: not known. TCR beta cDNA libraries had unique molecular identifiers. Out of roughly 0.95 to 10 million T cells, 480,000 or so cDNA molecules were generated. TCRdb itself ran the PCR reads through MiXCR, one entry per CDR3 protein. The sample has 750,000 to 900,000 distinct CDR3 sequences; 35% to 55% are singletons. The source of this sequence is a girl between 10 and 17 years old with multiple sclerosis. This rearrangement joins TRBV6-1 to TRBJ1-4, with unresolved D. Sequencing input: blood. CDR3 sequence reads: CATEKGRGEKLFF. Here the CDR3 DNA reads TGTGCCACCGAGAAGGGTAGAGGTGAAAAACTGTTTTTT.